This T cell receptor (beta chain) was sequenced during a study of T cells after yellow fever vaccination (dated by TCRdb to about 2019). Looking at the study overall: The SMART-Seq v4 Ultra Low Input RNA kit was used to prepare libraries from fractions with low cell numbers. To track T-cell clones before and after primary and booster YFV17D yellow fever vaccination, bulk TCR alpha and beta repertoires were sequenced longitudinally. Two healthy male donors made up the cohort, one aged 18 to 29 years and the other aged 30 to 40 years. Blood was collected at multiple timepoints before and after primary and secondary immunization, and bulk PBMC replicates and cell subsets were isolated.

Per the publication, the treatment or condition label means: live attenuated yellow fever vaccine strain. Two biological replicates of bulk PBMCs were collected at each blood-draw timepoint. A standard Ficoll-Paque protocol was used to isolate PBMCs from peripheral blood. TriZol was used to extract RNA from bulk PBMCs, from CD4 and CD8 fractions, and from dextramer-positive and dextramer-negative fractions. In this sample, this clonotype turned up a few times. Its antigen is currently not known. No much larger clone exists at a distance of one base, and base qualities are not known. The germline V gene sets CDR1 to SGHRS and CDR2 to YFSETQ. Reading from cysteine to phenylalanine, the CDR3 counts 14 amino acids. Solely the CDR3 DNA is kept, with 42 bases framed from the first base. Between the V and J ends, shortened by 7 bases and 4 bases respectively, the junction contains 15 bases. The paper's findings and limits, for the study overall: Because only two donors were included in the study, the extent to which the findings can be generalized is limited. A small share of clonotypes occurred in both CD4 and CD8 compartments, likely arising from convergent recombination. After the booster, most of the clones that had expanded following primary vaccination were detected again (around 95% of CD4 and roughly nine tenths of CD8), which suggests that memory was broadly maintained. The secondary T-cell response was weaker than the primary response but faster, peaking on day 5 instead of day 15. FACS-sorted repertoires could contain abundant contaminating clonotypes from the bulk population, so computational filtering was required.

TCR cDNA was made using 5'RACE template switching, a step that added a universal primer site and unique molecular identifiers. Priming for cDNA synthesis came from both the TCR alpha and TCR beta constant segments. Library amplification involved two PCR steps, and the second step added sample barcodes and sequencing adapters. Libraries were sequenced on Illumina HiSeq 2500 (2x100 bp) or NovaSeq (2x150 bp). Under the source paper's analysis protocol: MIGEC was used to demultiplex reads and collapse the reads into UMI consensus sequences, and MiXCR was used for V(D)J alignment. Vaccine-responding clonotypes were defined with edgeR using replicate PBMC samples, requiring FDR below 0.01 and a log2 fold change above 5 up to day 15. CD4 or CD8 identity was assigned to each bulk clonotype according to whether the clonotype was present at higher abundance in the sequenced CD4 repertoire or the sequenced CD8 repertoire. The raw public data were reprocessed by TCRdb itself: fastp quality trimming at Q25, MiXCR clonotype calling, in-frame beta chains only. Each entry is one CDR3 protein sequence, shown with its most common DNA and genes. The authors' filters were not applied to this entry. The sample table shows roughly 310,000 distinct CDR3 sequences, and 8.7% are seen once. The ten largest clones capture approximately 18% of the sample.

The clonotype was recovered from a man younger than 35 who received the YFV17D yellow fever vaccine. The rearrangement joined TRBV5-1 to TRBJ2-1, with the D gene tentatively TRBD1 or TRBD2, based on 6 matching bases in each. The sample was PBMCs, taken on the day of the first yellow fever vaccination. The sequenced DNA: TGCGCCAGCCATAGGGGGGAACTATACAATGAGCAGTTCTTC. This is translated as CASHRGELYNEQFF.